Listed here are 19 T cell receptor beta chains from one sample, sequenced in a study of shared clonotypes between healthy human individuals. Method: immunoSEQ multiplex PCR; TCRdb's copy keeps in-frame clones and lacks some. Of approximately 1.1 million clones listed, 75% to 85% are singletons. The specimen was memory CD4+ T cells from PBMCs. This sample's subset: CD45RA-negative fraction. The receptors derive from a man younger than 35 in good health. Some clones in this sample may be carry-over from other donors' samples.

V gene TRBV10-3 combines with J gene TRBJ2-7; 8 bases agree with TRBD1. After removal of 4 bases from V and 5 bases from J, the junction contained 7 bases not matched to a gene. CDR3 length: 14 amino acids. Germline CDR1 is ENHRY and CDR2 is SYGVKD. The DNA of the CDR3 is TGTGCCATCAGTGGACAGGACAGGGAGAACGAGCAGTACTTC. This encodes CAISGQDRENEQYF.

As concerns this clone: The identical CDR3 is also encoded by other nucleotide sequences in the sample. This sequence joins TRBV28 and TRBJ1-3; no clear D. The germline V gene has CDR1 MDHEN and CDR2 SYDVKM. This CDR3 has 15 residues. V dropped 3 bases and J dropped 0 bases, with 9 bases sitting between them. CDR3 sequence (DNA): TGTGCCAGCAGTTTTGGGCGGAGCTCTGGAAACACCATATATTTT. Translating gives CASSFGRSSGNTIYF.

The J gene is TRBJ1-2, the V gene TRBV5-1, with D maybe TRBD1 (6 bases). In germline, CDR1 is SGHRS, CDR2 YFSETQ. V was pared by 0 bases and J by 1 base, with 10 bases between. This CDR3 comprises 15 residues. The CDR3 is CASSLEGRGNYGYTF. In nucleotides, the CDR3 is TGCGCCAGCAGCTTGGAGGGCAGGGGTAACTATGGCTACACCTTC.

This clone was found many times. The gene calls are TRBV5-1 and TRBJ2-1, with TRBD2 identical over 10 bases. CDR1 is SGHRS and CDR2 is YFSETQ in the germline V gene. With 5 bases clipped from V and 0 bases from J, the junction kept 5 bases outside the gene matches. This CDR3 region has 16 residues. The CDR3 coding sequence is TGCGCCAGCAGTTCTGCTAGCGGGAGCTCCTACAATGAGCAGTTCTTC. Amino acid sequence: CASSSASGSSYNEQFF.

The CDR3 here is CASSVAGILGTGELFF. The CDR3 DNA reads TGTGCCAGCAGCGTAGCGGGAATCTTAGGCACCGGGGAGCTGTTTTTT. This chain joins TRBV9 and TRBJ2-2, with a possible D match to TRBD2 (5 bases). Looked up from germline, CDR1 is SGDLS and CDR2 is YYNGEE. V lost 0 bases and J lost 4, with 13 bases in between. CDR3 length: 16 amino acids.

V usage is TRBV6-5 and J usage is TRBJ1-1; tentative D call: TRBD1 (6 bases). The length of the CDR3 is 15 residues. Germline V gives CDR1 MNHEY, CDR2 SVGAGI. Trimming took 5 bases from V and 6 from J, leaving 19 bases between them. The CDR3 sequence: CASSTRDTHGAEAFF. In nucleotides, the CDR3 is TGTGCCAGCAGTACCCGGGACACCCACGGGGCTGAAGCTTTCTTT.

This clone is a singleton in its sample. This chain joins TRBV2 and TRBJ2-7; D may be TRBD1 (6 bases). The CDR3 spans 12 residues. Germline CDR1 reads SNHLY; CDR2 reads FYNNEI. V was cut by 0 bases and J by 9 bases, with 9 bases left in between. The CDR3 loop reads CASSEALGGQYF. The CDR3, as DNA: TGTGCCAGCAGTGAAGCGCTAGGGGGGCAGTACTTC.

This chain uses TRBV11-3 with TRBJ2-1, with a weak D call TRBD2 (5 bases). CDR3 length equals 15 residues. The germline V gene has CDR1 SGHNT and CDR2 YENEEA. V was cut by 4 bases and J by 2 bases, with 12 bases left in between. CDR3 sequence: CASSSRLAAYNEQFF. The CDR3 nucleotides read TGTGCCAGCAGCTCTCGGCTAGCAGCCTACAATGAGCAGTTCTTC.

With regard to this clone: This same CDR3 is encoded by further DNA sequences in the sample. CDR3 residues: CASSFKGDTEAFF. CDR3 nucleotides: TGTGCCAGCAGCTTTAAGGGAGACACTGAAGCTTTCTTT. The rearrangement joins TRBV7-2 to TRBJ1-1; D is uncertain. The CDR3 length is 13 residues. Per germline, CDR1 SGHTA and CDR2 FQGNSA. V lost 3 bases and J 3 bases, leaving 8 bases between the germline ends.

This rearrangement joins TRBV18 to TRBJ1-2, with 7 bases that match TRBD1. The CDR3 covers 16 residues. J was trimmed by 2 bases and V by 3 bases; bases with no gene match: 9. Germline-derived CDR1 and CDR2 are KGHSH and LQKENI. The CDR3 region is CASSPLQTGANYGYTF. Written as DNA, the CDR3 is TGTGCCAGCTCACCGCTCCAAACAGGGGCGAACTATGGCTACACCTTC.

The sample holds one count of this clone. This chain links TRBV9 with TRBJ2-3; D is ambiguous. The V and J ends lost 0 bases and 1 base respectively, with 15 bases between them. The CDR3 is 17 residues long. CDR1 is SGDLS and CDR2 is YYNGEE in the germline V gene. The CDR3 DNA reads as TGTGCCAGCAGCGTAGGGGGTCGGTGGCGAGGCACAGATACGCAGTATTTT. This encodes CASSVGGRWRGTDTQYF.

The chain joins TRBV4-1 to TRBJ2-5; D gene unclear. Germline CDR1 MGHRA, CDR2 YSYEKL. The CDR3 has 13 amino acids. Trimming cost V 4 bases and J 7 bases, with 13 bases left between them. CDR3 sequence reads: CASSLTEVGTQYF. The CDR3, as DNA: TGCGCCAGCAGCCTGACGGAAGTGGGGACCCAGTACTTC.

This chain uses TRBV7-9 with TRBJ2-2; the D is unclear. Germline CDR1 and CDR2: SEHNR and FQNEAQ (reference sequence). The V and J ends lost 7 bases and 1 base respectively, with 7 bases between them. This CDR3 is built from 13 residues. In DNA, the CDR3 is TGTGCCAGCACCTACAGGAACACCGGGGAGCTGTTTTTT. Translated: CASTYRNTGELFF. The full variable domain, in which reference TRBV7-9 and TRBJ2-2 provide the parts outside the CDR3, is DTGVSQNPRHKITKRGQNVTFRCDPISEHNRLYWYRQTLGQGPEFLTYFQNEAQLEKSRLLSDRFSAERPKGSFSTLEIQRTEQGDSAMYLCASTYRNTGELFFGEGSRLTVL.

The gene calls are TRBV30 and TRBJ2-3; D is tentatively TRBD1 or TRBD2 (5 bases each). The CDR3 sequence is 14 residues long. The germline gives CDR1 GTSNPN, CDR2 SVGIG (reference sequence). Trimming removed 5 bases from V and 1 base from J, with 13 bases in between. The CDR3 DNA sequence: TGTGCCTGGGCCGGGGCGGTAGGCACAGATACGCAGTATTTT. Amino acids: CAWAGAVGTDTQYF.

CDR3 loop: CASSPRPLVSKPEQYF. The CDR3 DNA sequence: TGTGCCAGCAGCCCCAGGCCACTAGTTTCGAAACCTGAACAGTACTTC. The J gene is TRBJ2-7, the V gene TRBV7-2, with D possibly TRBD2 on 5 matching bases. V was shortened by 5 bases and J by 10 bases, with 27 bases between the two germline ends. This CDR3 is built from 16 residues. Germline-derived CDR1 and CDR2 are SGHTA and FQGNSA.

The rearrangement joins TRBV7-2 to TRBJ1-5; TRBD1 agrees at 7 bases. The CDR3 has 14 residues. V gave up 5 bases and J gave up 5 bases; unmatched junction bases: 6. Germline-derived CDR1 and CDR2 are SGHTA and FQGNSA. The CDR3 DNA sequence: TGTGCCAGCAGCCCCCGGGACAGACATCAGCCCCAGCATTTT. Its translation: CASSPRDRHQPQHF.

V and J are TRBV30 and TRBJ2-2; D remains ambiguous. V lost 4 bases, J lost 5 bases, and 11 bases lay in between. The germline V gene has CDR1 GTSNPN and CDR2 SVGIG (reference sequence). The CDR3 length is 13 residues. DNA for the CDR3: TGTGCCTGGACCCGGATTGGGACCGGGGAGCTGTTTTTT. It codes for CAWTRIGTGELFF.

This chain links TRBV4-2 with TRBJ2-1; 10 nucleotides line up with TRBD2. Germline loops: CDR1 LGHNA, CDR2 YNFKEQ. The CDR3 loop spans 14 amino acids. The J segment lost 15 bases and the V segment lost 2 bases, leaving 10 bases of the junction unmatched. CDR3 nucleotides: TGTGCCAGCAGCCAAATTACTAGCGGGGTACGTCGGTTCTTC. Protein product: CASSQITSGVRRFF.

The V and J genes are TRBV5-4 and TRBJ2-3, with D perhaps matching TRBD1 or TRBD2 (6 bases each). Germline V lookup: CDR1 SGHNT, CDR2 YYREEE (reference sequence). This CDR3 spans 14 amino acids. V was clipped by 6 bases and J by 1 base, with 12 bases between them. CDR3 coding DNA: TGTGCCAGCACCGAGAGGGGGGGCACAGATACGCAGTATTTT. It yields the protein CASTERGGTDTQYF.